The 16 T cell receptor beta chains presented below share a single source sample, sequenced in a study of blood T cells in healthy people across ages. A second PCR of roughly 7 to 11 cycles used a sample-barcoded 5' primer and a J-beta primer mix. TCRdb independently ran MiXCR on the 5' RACE reads; one entry per CDR3 protein. The sample carries 1.5 million to 2 million distinct CDR3 sequences, about 50% recorded once. What was sequenced was blood. The receptors originated from a woman between 40 and 55 years old in good health.

The CDR3 reads CARTSAGVTYNEQFF. The CDR3 coding sequence is TGTGCCCGAACATCAGCGGGGGTAACCTACAATGAGCAGTTCTTC. J is TRBJ2-1 and V is TRBV2; 8 bases align to TRBD2. This CDR3 region has 15 residues. CDR1 is SNHLY, CDR2 FYNNEI, per germline. V lost 11 bases and J lost 2; bases outside the gene matches: 11.

The chain joins TRBV10-3 to TRBJ2-7, with 8 bases lining up with TRBD2. This CDR3 region has 15 residues. The germline V gene has CDR1 ENHRY and CDR2 SYGVKD. The V gene end was trimmed by 5 bases and the J gene end by 0 bases; junction bases not matched to a gene: 6. The CDR3 is CAISFSGASSYEQYF. In DNA, the CDR3 is TGTGCCATCAGTTTTAGCGGGGCGAGCTCCTACGAGCAGTACTTC.

In this sample, this clonotype turned up a few times. V usage is TRBV20-1 and J usage is TRBJ2-3; 7 bases line up with TRBD2. This CDR3 contains 17 residues. V was clipped by 0 bases and J by 2 bases; unmatched bases: 11. Germline V gene sequence: CDR1 DFQATT, CDR2 SNEGSKA (reference sequence). The CDR3 DNA sequence: TGCAGTGCTAGAGATCAGTCCGCCGGGACTATCACAGATACGCAGTATTTT. The encoded protein is CSARDQSAGTITDTQYF.

This clonotype was seen a few times. The V gene is TRBV2, the J gene TRBJ2-5; D possibly uses TRBD1 or TRBD2 (5 bases each). Trimming removed 6 bases from V and 2 bases from J, with 19 bases in between. Germline lookup yields CDR1 SNHLY and CDR2 FYNNEI. The CDR3 consists of 16 residues. The CDR3 DNA reads as TGTGCCAGCAGAGGGTCCGGGGCGGGCCTACAAGAGACCCAGTACTTC. This codes for CASRGSGAGLQETQYF. The complete variable domain, with remaining parts taken from reference TRBV2 and TRBJ2-5, reads EPEVTQTPSHQVTQMGQEVILRCVPISNHLYFYWYRQILGQKVEFLVSFYNNEISEKSEIFDDQFSVERPDGSNFTLKIRSTKLEDSAMYFCASRGSGAGLQETQYFGPGTRLLVL.

The rearrangement links TRBV29-1 to TRBJ2-1, with D possibly TRBD2 on 5 matching bases. CDR1 SQVTM and CDR2 ANQGSEA come from the germline V gene. V was cut by 0 bases and J by 8 bases, with 11 bases left in between. This CDR3 has 13 residues. Written as DNA, the CDR3 is TGCAGCGTTGAAGACGGATTCGGGGATGAGCAGTTCTTC. As protein: CSVEDGFGDEQFF.

The CDR3 bases are TGCAGTGCTAGTCGTCGGCTCGGTAGCACAGATACGCAGTATTTT. It codes for CSASRRLGSTDTQYF. V gene TRBV20-1 combines with J gene TRBJ2-3; the D is unclear. The CDR3 contains 15 residues. Germline loops: CDR1 DFQATT, CDR2 SNEGSKA (reference sequence). Trimming stripped 3 bases from V and 0 bases from J, with 13 bases between.

The rearrangement joins TRBV6-6 to TRBJ2-6; D ambiguous. CDR1 is MNHNY, CDR2 SVGAGI, per germline (reference sequence). CDR3 length: 16 amino acids. The V end lost 3 bases, the J end lost 0 bases, and 9 bases lay between the germline ends. The CDR3 region has the DNA TGTGCCAGCAGTTATTCCCCGTCCTCTGGGGCCAACGTCCTGACTTTC. Its protein is CASSYSPSSGANVLTF.

The J gene is TRBJ2-1, the V gene TRBV5-1; no firm D call. The DNA matches TRBJ2-7 better at its end, which makes the J call doubtful. This CDR3 is built from 12 residues. The germline V gene encodes CDR1 SGHRS and CDR2 YFSETQ. The CDR3 loop is CASSSIYNEQYF. The CDR3 DNA reads TGCGCCAGCAGCTCCATCTACAATGAGCAGTACTTC.

The V gene is TRBV10-3, the J gene TRBJ2-1, with 13 bases fitting TRBD2. The CDR3 is 17 amino acids. Losses at the gene ends were 5 bases for V and 4 bases for J; bases not matched to a gene: 8. Germline CDR1 ENHRY, CDR2 SYGVKD. This CDR3 reads CAISPAGLAGEYNEQFF. CDR3 DNA sequence: TGTGCCATCAGTCCTGCCGGACTAGCGGGGGAGTACAATGAGCAGTTCTTC.

The chain has TRBV28 and TRBJ2-5; D perhaps matches TRBD2 (5 bases). This CDR3 comprises 12 residues. Germline V gene data show CDR1 as MDHEN and CDR2 as SYDVKM. Trimming stripped 8 bases from V and 5 bases from J, with 12 bases between. The CDR3 loop is CASGSTGETQYF. CDR3 nucleotides: TGTGCCAGCGGATCCACGGGGGAGACCCAGTACTTC.

The chain employs TRBV29-1 and TRBJ2-6; TRBD2 might be the D (5 bases). CDR3 length equals 16 residues. The V and J ends lost 6 bases and 0 bases respectively, with 15 bases between them. The germline V gene has CDR1 SQVTM and CDR2 ANQGSEA. Here the CDR3 reads CSVSTGYISGANVLTF. In DNA form, the CDR3 reads TGCAGCGTCTCCACGGGGTATATCTCTGGGGCCAACGTCCTGACTTTC. The full variable domain, rest sourced from reference TRBV29-1 and TRBJ2-6, is SAVISQKPSRDICQRGTSLTIQCQVDSQVTMMFWYRQQPGQSLTLIATANQGSEATYESGFVIDKFPISRPNLTFSTLTVSNMSPEDSSIYLCSVSTGYISGANVLTFGAGSRLTVL.

DNA for the CDR3: TGCGCCAGCAGCCCTAGAGGGGGCCAAGGGAATGAGCAGTTCTTC. It specifies CASSPRGGQGNEQFF. This chain joins TRBV4-1 and TRBJ2-1; the match to TRBD1 covers 7 bases. Germline assignment: CDR1 MGHRA and CDR2 YSYEKL. This CDR3 has 15 amino acids. Germline trimming cut 4 bases from V and 7 bases from J; bases unmatched to any gene: 10.

The CDR3 loop reads CASSLSPVGWESYEQYF. The CDR3 DNA reads TGCGCCAGCAGCTTGAGCCCTGTCGGGTGGGAAAGCTACGAGCAGTACTTC. V and J are TRBV5-1 and TRBJ2-7, with no clear D. Trimming left V 1 base short and J 3 bases short, with 20 bases between. CDR1 SGHRS and CDR2 YFSETQ come from the germline V gene. The CDR3 length is 17 residues.

This chain uses TRBV4-2 with TRBJ2-3, with D tentatively TRBD2 (7 bases). Germline-derived CDR1 and CDR2 are LGHNA and YNFKEQ. Trimming pared 0 bases from V and 6 bases from J, leaving 13 bases between. The CDR3 runs 15 residues. CDR3 nucleotide sequence: TGTGCCAGCAGCCAAGATCGGACGGGGGGCGATACGCAGTATTTT. Translated, it gives CASSQDRTGGDTQYF.

This clonotype was picked up a small number of times. V and J are TRBV24-1 and TRBJ2-6; 7 bases line up with TRBD1. There are 18 residues in the CDR3. The V gene's germline CDR1 is KGHDR and CDR2 SFDVKD. With 2 bases clipped from V and 0 bases from J, the junction kept 6 bases outside the gene matches. The chain's CDR3 is CATSDSGQAYSGANVLTF. In DNA form, the CDR3 reads TGTGCCACCAGTGATTCCGGACAGGCTTACTCTGGGGCCAACGTCCTGACTTTC.

This clonotype has only a few counts. The chain has TRBV29-1 and TRBJ2-5; D not certain. Per germline, CDR1 SQVTM and CDR2 ANQGSEA. The CDR3 consists of 14 residues. Trimming left V 4 bases short and J 4 bases short, with 16 bases between. This chain's CDR3 is CSVAPQLMRETQYF. The CDR3 nucleotides are TGCAGCGTTGCGCCACAGCTAATGAGAGAGACCCAGTACTTC.